The clone carrying this TCR beta chain has only a few counts. The antigen is undetermined. TCR beta CDR3 sequences were amplified from RNA transcripts. Initially, a first-round RT-PCR of the TCR CDR3 employed the HTBI primer set. MiXCR, applied by TCRdb to the multiplex PCR reads, yields one record per CDR3 protein. This table has under 650,000 distinct CDR3 sequences, about 17% appearing once. The CDR3 covers 13 residues. CDR1 and CDR2 (germline): MDHEN, SYDVKM. V lost 2 bases and J lost 1, with 3 bases in between. This specimen comes from a study of T cells in Graves' hyperthyroidism and ophthalmopathy. Study details: Peripheral blood was acquired at first diagnosis, ahead of any therapy whatsoever.

Study-wide results and limits: Median prediction lead before ophthalmopathy onset was around seven months with the model.

The sample was blood. V usage is TRBV28 and J usage is TRBJ1-3, with D hard to call. The source of this sequence is a woman aged 25 to 45 with Graves' hyperthyroidism. The CDR3 DNA sequence: TGTGCCAGCAGTTTACGTTCTGGAAACACCATATATTTT. Residues: CASSLRSGNTIYF.